What follows describes a single T cell receptor (beta chain). This specimen belongs to a study of blood T cell repertoires in COVID-19. Some clones are missing from TCRdb's copy, which holds only in-frame ones; the method was immunoSEQ multiplex PCR. The repertoire includes approximately 34,000 clones, 75% to 90% of them detected once, and roughly 9.8% sits in the top ten. J lost 5 bases, V lost 4 bases, and 7 bases had no gene match. Germline V lookup: CDR1 SNHLY, CDR2 FYNNEI. This CDR3 comprises 14 residues. This sequence joins TRBV2 and TRBJ1-1; TRBD1 matches 7 bases. The receptor was isolated from a human donor in a cohort sampled during active COVID-19. Sequenced input: peripheral blood. CDR3 loop: CASSGAGGNTEAFF. The CDR3 DNA is TGTGCCAGCAGTGGGGCAGGGGGAAATACTGAAGCTTTCTTT.